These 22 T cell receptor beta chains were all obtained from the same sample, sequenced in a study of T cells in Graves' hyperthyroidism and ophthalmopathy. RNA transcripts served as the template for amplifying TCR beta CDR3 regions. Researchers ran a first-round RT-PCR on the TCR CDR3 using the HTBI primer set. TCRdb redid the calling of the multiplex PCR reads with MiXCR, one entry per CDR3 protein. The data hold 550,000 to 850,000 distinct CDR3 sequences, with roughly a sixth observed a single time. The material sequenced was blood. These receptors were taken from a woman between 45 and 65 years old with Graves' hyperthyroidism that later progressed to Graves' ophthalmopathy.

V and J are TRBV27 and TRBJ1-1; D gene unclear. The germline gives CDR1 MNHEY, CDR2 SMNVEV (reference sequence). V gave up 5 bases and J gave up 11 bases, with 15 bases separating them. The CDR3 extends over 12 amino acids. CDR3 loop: CASSPRVGGAFF. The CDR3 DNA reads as TGTGCCAGCAGTCCTCGGGTGGGTGGTGCTTTCTTT.

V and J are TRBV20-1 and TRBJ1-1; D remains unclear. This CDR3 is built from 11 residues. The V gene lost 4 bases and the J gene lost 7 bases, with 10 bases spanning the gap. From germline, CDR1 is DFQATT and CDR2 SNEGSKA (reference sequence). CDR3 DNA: TGCAGTGCTATACTTCCCATTGAAGCTTTCTTT. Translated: CSAILPIEAFF.

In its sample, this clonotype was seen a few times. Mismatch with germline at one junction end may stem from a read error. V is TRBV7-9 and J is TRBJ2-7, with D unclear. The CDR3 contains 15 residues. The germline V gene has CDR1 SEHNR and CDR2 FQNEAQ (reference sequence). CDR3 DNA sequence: TGTGCCAGCAGCTTATTAGGTGGAAACCCCTACAAGCAGTACTTC. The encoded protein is CASSLLGGNPYKQYF.

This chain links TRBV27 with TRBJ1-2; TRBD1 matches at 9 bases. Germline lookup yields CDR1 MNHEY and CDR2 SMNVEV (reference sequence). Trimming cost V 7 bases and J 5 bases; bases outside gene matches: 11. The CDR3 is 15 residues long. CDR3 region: CASKSGTGSLYGYTF. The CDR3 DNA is TGTGCCAGCAAATCCGGGACAGGGTCGCTTTATGGCTACACCTTC.

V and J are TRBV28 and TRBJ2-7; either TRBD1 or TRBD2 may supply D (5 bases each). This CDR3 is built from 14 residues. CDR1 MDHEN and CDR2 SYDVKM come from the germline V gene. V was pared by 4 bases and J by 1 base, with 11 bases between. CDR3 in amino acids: CASSSSGQSYEQYF. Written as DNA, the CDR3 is TGTGCCAGCAGTTCCTCGGGGCAATCCTACGAGCAGTACTTC.

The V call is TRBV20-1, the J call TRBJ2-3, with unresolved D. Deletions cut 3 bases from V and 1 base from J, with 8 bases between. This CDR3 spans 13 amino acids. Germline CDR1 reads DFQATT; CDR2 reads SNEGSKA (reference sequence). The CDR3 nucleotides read TGCAGTGCTAGGCCCGGAGGCACAGATACGCAGTATTTT. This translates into CSARPGGTDTQYF.

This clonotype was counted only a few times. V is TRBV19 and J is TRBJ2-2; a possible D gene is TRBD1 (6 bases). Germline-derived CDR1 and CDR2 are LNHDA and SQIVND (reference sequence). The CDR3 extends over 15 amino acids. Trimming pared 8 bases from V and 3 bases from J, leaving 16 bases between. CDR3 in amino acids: CASQDRYRDTGELFF. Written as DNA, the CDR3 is TGTGCCAGTCAAGACCGGTACAGGGACACCGGGGAGCTGTTTTTT.

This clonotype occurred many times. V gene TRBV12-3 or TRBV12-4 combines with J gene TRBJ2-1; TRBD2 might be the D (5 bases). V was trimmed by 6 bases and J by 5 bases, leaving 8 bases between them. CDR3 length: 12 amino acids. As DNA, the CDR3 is TGTGCCAGCAGGGGAGACCACAATGAGCAGTTCTTC. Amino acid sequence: CASRGDHNEQFF.

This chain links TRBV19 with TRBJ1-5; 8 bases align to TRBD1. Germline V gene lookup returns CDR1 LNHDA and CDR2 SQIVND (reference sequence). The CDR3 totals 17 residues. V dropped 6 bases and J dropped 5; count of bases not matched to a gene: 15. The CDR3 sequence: CASSPADGQGSYQPQHF. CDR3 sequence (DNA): TGTGCCAGTAGCCCCGCAGATGGACAGGGAAGCTATCAGCCCCAGCATTTT.

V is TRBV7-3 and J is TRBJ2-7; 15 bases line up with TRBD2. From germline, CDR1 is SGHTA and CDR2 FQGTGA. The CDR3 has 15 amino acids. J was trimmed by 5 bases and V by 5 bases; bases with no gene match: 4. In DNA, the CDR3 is TGTGCCAGCAGCCCAGGACTAGCGGGGGGGCACGAGCAGTACTTC. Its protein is CASSPGLAGGHEQYF.

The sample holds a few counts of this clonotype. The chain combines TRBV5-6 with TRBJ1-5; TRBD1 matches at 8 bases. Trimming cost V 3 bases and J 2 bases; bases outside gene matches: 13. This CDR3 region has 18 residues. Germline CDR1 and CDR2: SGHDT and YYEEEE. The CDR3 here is CASSWWTGTGFGNQPQHF. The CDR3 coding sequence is TGTGCCAGCAGCTGGTGGACAGGGACAGGTTTTGGCAATCAGCCCCAGCATTTT.

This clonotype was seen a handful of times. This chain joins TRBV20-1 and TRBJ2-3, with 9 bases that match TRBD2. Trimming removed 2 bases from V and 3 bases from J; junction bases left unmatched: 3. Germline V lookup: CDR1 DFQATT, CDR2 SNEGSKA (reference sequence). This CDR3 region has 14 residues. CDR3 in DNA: TGCAGTGCTAGAATAGCGGGGGTGACAGATACGCAGTATTTT. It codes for CSARIAGVTDTQYF.

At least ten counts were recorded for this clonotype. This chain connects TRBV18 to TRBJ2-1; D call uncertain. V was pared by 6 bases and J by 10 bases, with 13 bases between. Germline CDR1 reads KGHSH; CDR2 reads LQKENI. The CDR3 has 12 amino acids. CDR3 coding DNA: TGTGCCAGCTCCCAGACTCCACCCGAGCAGTTCTTC. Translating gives CASSQTPPEQFF.

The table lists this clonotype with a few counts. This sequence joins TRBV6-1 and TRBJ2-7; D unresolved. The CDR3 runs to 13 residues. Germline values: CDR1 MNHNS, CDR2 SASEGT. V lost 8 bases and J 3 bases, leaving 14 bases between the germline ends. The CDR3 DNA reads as TGTGCCAGCCGACGGGTTGGTAGCTACGAGCAGTACTTC. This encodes CASRRVGSYEQYF.

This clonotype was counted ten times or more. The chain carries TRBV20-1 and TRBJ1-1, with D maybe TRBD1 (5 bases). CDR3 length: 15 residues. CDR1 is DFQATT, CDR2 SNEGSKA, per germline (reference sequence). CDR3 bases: TGCAGCCCTCGGGGCGGCCAATTGATGTACACTGAAGCTTTCTTT. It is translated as CSPRGGQLMYTEAFF.

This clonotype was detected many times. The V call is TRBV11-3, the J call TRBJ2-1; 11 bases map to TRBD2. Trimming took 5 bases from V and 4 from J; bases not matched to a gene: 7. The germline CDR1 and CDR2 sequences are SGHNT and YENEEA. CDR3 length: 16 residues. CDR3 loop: CASSDPLAGEYNEQFF. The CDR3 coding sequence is TGTGCCAGCAGCGACCCACTAGCGGGGGAATACAATGAGCAGTTCTTC.

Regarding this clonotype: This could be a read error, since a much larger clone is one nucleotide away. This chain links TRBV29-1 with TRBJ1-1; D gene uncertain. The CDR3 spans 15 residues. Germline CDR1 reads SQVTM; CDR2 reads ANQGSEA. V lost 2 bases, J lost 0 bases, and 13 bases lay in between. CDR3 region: CSVENVAGLNTEAFF. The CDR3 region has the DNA TGCAGCGTTGAAAACGTGGCAGGCCTGAACACTGAAGCTTTCTTT.

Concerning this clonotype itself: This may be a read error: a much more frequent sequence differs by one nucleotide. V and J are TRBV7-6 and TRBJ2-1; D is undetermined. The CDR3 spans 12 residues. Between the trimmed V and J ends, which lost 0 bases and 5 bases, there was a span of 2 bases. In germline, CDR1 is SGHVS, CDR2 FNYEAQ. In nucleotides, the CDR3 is TGTGCCAGCAGCTTAGCGGACAATGAGCAGTTCTTC. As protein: CASSLADNEQFF. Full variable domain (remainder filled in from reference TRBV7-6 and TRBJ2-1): GAGVSQSPRYKVTKRGQDVALRCDPISGHVSLYWYRQALGQGPEFLTYFNYEAQQDKSGLPNDRFSAERPEGSISTLTIQRTEQRDSAMYRCASSLADNEQFFGPGTRLTVL.

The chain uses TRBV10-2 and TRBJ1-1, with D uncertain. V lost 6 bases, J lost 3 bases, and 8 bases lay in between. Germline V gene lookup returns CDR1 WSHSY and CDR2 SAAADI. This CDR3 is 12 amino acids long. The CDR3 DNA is TGCGCCAGCAGAGGGATATACACTGAAGCTTTCTTT. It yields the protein CASRGIYTEAFF.

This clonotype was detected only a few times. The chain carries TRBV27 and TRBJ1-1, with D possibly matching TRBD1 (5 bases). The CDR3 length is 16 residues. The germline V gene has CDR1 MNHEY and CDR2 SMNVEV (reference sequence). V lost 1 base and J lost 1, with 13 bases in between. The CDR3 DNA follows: TGTGCCAGCAGTTTATGGGGGGACGGGGAGAACACTGAAGCTTTCTTT. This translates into CASSLWGDGENTEAFF.

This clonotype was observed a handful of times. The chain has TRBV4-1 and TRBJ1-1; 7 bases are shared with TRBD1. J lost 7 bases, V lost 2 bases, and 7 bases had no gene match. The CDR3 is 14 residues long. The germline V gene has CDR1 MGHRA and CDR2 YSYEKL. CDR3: CASSQNDRVGEAFF. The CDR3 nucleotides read TGCGCCAGCAGCCAAAACGACAGGGTTGGTGAAGCTTTCTTT.

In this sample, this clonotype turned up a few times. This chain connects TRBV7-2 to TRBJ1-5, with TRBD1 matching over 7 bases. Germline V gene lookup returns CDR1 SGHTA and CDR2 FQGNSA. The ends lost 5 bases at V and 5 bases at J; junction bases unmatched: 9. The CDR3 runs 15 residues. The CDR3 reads CASSSHRGDYQPQHF. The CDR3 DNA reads TGTGCCAGCAGCAGTCACAGGGGAGATTATCAGCCCCAGCATTTT. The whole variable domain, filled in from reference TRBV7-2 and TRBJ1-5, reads GAGVSQSPSNKVTEKGKDVELRCDPISGHTALYWYRQSLGQGLEFLIYFQGNSAPDKSGLPSDRFSAERTGGSVSTLTIQRTQQEDSAVYLCASSSHRGDYQPQHFGDGTRLSIL.